The clone carrying this T cell receptor (beta chain) occurred once. Generated by immunoSEQ multiplex PCR, the TCRdb table keeps only in-frame clones and is missing some. The sample carries 110,000 to 150,000 clones, 70% to 80% recorded once. The CDR3 sequence is 15 residues long. V was pared by 2 bases and J by 4 bases, with 8 bases of the junction left unmatched. Germline V gene data show CDR1 as SQVTM and CDR2 as ANQGSEA. This specimen belongs to a study of blood T cell repertoires in COVID-19. Across the study: Samples representing acute and convalescent COVID-19 were sourced from the United States, Italy and Spain.

What was sequenced was peripheral blood. V and J are TRBV29-1 and TRBJ2-1; 7 bases fit TRBD2. This TCR was recovered from a man aged 60 to 69 with acute or convalescent COVID-19. CDR3 DNA sequence: TGCAGCGTTGAATTTCCAGCGGGGACGTACAATGAGCAGTTCTTC. Encoded protein: CSVEFPAGTYNEQFF.